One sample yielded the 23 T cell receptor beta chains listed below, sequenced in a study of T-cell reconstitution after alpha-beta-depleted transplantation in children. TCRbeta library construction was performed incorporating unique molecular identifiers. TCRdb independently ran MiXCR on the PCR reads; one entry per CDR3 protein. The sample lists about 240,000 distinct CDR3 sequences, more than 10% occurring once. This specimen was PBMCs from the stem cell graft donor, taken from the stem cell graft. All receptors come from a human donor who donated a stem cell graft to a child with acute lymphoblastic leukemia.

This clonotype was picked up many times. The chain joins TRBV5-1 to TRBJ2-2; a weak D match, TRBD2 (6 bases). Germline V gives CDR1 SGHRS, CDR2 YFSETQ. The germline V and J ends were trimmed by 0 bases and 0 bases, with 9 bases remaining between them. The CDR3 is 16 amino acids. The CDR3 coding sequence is TGCGCCAGCAGCTTGGCCGGGGGACCGAACACCGGGGAGCTGTTTTTT. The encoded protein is CASSLAGGPNTGELFF.

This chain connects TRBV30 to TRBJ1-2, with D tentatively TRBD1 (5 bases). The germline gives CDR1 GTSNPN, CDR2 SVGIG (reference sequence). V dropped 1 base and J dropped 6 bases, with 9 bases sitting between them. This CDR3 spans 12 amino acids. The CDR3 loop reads CAWSARDHGYTF. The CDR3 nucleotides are TGTGCCTGGAGTGCGCGGGACCATGGCTACACCTTC.

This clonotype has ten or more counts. This CDR3 is CASANSGGLAGTDTQYF. In DNA form, the CDR3 reads TGTGCCAGCGCAAACTCCGGGGGGCTAGCGGGCACAGATACGCAGTATTTT. This chain uses TRBV9 with TRBJ2-3, with D perhaps TRBD2 (7 bases). CDR3 length: 17 amino acids. Trimming removed 7 bases from V and 1 base from J, with 22 bases in between. The germline V gene encodes CDR1 SGDLS and CDR2 YYNGEE.

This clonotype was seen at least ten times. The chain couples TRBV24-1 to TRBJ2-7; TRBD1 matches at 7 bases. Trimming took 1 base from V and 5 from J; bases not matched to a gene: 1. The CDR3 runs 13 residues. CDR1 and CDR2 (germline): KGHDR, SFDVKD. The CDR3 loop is CATSDLDRDEQYF. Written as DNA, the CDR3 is TGTGCCACCAGTGATTTAGACAGGGACGAGCAGTACTTC.

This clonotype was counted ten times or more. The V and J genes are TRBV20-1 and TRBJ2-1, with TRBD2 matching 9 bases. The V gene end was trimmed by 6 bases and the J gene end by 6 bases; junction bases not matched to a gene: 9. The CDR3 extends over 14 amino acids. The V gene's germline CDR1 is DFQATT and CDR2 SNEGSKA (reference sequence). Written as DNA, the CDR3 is TGCAGTGCCCCGAGGACTAGCGTGTTCAATGAGCAGTTCTTC. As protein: CSAPRTSVFNEQFF.

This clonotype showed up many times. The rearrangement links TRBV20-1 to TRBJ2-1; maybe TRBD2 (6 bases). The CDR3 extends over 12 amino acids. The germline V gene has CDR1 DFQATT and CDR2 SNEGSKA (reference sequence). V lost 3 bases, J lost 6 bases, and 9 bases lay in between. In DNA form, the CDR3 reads TGCAGTGCTAGCGGGAGATTCAATGAGCAGTTCTTC. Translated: CSASGRFNEQFF.

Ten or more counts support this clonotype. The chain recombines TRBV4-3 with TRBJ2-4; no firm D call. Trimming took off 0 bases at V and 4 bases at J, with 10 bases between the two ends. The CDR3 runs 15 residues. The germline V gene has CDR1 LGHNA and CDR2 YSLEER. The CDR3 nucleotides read TGCGCCAGCAGCCAAGATCTTGACCCAAAAAACATTCAGTACTTC. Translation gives CASSQDLDPKNIQYF.

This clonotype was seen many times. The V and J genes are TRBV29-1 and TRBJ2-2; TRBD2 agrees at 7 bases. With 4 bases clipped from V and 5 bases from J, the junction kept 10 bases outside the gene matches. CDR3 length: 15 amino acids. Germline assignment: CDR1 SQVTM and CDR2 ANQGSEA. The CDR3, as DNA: TGCAGCGTTGTTTTGTTAGCGGGCCGGACCGGGGAGCTGTTTTTT. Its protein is CSVVLLAGRTGELFF.

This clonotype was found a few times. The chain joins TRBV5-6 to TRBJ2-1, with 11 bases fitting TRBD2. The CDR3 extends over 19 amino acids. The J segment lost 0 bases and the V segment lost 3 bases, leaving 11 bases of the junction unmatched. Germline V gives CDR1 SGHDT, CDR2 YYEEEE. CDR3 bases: TGTGCCAGCAGCTCACCGGGACTAGCGGTTACCGTCTCCTACAATGAGCAGTTCTTC. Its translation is CASSSPGLAVTVSYNEQFF.

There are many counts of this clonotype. The CDR3 DNA reads TGTGCCAGCTCATCTGAGCAAGCCTGGAACACTGAAGCTTTCTTT. Translating it yields CASSSEQAWNTEAFF. V is TRBV18 and J is TRBJ1-1, with D unclear. CDR1 and CDR2 (germline): KGHSH, LQKENI. The CDR3 sequence is 15 residues long. The germline V and J ends were trimmed by 5 bases and 1 base, with 14 bases remaining between them.

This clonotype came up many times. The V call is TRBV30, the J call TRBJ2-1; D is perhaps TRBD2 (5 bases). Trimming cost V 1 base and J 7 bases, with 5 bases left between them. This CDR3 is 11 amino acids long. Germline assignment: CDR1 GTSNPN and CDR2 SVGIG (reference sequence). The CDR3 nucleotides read TGTGCCTGGAGTGGAGGGAATGAGCAGTTCTTC. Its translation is CAWSGGNEQFF.

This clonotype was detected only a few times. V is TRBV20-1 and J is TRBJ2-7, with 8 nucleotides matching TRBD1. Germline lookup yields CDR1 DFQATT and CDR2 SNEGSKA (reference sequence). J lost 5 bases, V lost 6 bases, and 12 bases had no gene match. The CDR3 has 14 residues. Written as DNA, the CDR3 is TGCAGTGCCCCCAACAGGACAGGGACCCACGAGCAGTACTTC. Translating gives CSAPNRTGTHEQYF.

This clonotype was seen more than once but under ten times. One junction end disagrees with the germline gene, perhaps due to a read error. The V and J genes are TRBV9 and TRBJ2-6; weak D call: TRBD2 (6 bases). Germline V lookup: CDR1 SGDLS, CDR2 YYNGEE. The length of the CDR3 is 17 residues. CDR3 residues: CASSVVVGGPGANGLTF. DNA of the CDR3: TGTGCCAGCAGCGTAGTGGTTGGAGGGCCTGGGGCCAACGGCCTGACTTTC.

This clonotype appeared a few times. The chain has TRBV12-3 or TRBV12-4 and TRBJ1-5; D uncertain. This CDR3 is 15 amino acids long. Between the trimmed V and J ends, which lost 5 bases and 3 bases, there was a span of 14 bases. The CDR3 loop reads CASSLRTAPNQPQHF. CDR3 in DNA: TGTGCCAGCAGTCTTCGGACTGCGCCCAATCAGCCCCAGCATTTT.

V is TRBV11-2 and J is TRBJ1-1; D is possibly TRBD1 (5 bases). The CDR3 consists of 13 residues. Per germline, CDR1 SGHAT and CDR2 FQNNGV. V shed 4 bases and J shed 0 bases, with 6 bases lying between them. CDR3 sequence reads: CASSWDLNTEAFF. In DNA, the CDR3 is TGTGCCAGCAGCTGGGACTTGAACACTGAAGCTTTCTTT.

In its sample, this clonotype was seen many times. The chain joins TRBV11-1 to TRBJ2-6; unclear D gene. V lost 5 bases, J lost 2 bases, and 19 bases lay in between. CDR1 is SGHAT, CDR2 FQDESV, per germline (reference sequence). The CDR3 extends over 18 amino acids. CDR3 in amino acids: CASSPRMSLRAGANVLTF. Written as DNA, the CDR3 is TGTGCCAGCAGCCCCCGGATGTCCTTGCGTGCTGGGGCCAACGTCCTGACTTTC.

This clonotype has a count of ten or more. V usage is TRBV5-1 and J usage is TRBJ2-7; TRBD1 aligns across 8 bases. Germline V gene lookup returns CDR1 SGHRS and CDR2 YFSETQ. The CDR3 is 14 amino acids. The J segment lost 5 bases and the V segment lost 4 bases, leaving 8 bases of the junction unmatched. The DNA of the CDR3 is TGCGCCAGCAGCGCCTTGACAGGGGAAGACGAGCAGTACTTC. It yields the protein CASSALTGEDEQYF.

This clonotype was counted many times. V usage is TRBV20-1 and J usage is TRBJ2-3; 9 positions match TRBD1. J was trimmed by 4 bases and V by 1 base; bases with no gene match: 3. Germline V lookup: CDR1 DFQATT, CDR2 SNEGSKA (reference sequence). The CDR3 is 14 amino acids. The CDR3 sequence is CSARVTGGADTQYF. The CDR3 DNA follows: TGCAGTGCTAGAGTGACAGGGGGAGCAGATACGCAGTATTTT.

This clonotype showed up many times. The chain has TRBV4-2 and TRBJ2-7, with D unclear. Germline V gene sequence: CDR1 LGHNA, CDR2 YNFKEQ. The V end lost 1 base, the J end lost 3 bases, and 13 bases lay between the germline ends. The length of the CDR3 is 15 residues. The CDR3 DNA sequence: TGTGCCAGCAGCCAAGGGGTGGGCAAAAACTACGAGCAGTACTTC. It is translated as CASSQGVGKNYEQYF.

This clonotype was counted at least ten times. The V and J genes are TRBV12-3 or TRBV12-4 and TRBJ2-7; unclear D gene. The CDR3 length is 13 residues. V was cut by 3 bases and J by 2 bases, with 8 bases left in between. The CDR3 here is CASSFVGTYEQYF. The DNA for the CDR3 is TGTGCCAGCAGTTTTGTAGGGACCTACGAGCAGTACTTC.

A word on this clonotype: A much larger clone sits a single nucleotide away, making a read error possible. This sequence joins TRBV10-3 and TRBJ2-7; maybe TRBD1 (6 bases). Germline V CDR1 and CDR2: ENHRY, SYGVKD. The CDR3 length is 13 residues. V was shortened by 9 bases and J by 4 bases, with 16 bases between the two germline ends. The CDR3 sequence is CAMARTDLYEQYF. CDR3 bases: TGTGCCATGGCCCGGACAGACCTATACGAGCAGTACTTC.

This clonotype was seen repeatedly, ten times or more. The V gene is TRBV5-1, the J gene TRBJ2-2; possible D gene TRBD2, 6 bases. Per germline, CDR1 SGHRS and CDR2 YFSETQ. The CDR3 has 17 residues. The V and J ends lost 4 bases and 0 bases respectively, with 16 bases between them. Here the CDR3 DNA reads TGCGCCAGCAGCCGGATAGAGGGACTGCCGAACACCGGGGAGCTGTTTTTT. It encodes CASSRIEGLPNTGELFF.

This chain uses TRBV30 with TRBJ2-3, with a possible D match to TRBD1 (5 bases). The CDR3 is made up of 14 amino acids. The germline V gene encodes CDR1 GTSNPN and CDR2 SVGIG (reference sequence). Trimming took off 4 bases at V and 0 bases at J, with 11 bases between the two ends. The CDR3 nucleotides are TGTGCCTGGATTCACGACAGTAGCACAGATACGCAGTATTTT. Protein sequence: CAWIHDSSTDTQYF. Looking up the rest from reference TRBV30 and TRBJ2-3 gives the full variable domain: SQTIHQWPATLVQPVGSPLSLECTVEGTSNPNLYWYRQAAGRGLQLLFYSVGIGQISSEVPQNLSASRPQDRQFILSSKKLLLSDSGFYLCAWIHDSSTDTQYFGPGTRLTVL.